The 17 T cell receptor beta chains below come from one sample, sequenced in a study of T cell repertoires in cytomegalovirus infection. TCRdb passed the reads through MiXCR, listing each CDR3 protein once. This table holds around 280,000 distinct CDR3 sequences, 12% to 15% found once. Sequences were obtained from PBMCs. The receptors derive from a human donor in good health (CMV status not recorded). Some clones in this sample may be carry-over from other donors' samples.

In its sample, this clonotype was seen many times. This sequence joins TRBV7-6 and TRBJ2-3, with D possibly TRBD2 on 5 matching bases. This CDR3 contains 14 residues. V lost 8 bases and J 1 base, leaving 13 bases between the germline ends. CDR1 SGHVS and CDR2 FNYEAQ come from the germline V gene. The CDR3 DNA is TGTGCCAGCTCGCCCGGGGTAGGCACAGATACGCAGTATTTT. Translation gives CASSPGVGTDTQYF. The entire variable domain, with the rest obtained from reference TRBV7-6 and TRBJ2-3, is as follows: GAGVSQSPRYKVTKRGQDVALRCDPISGHVSLYWYRQALGQGPEFLTYFNYEAQQDKSGLPNDRFSAERPEGSISTLTIQRTEQRDSAMYRCASSPGVGTDTQYFGPGTRLTVL.

The genes are TRBV7-3 and TRBJ2-1; a weak D match, TRBD1 (5 bases). Between the trimmed V and J ends, which lost 5 bases and 4 bases, there was a span of 9 bases. From germline, CDR1 is SGHTA and CDR2 FQGTGA. This CDR3 has 13 amino acids. CDR3 bases: TGTGCCAGCAGCCAAGGGGCGTACAATGAGCAGTTCTTC. It yields the protein CASSQGAYNEQFF.

The V and J genes are TRBV5-1 and TRBJ2-2; D may be TRBD1 (5 bases). Germline V CDR1 and CDR2: SGHRS, YFSETQ. The CDR3 has 15 amino acids. The V and J ends lost 6 bases and 1 base respectively, with 13 bases between them. For the CDR3, the DNA is TGCGCCAGCACAAGAGACAGATTGAACACCGGGGAGCTGTTTTTT. Its translation: CASTRDRLNTGELFF.

The chain carries TRBV29-1 and TRBJ2-3; TRBD1 agrees at 9 bases. Germline trimming cut 6 bases from V and 6 bases from J; bases unmatched to any gene: 10. The CDR3 is made up of 14 amino acids. CDR1 is SQVTM and CDR2 is ANQGSEA in the germline V gene. The CDR3 bases are TGCAGCGTCGCACAGGGGGCATTGCGTGATACGCAGTATTTT. Its translation: CSVAQGALRDTQYF.

This clonotype occurred a few times. The chain combines TRBV20-1 with TRBJ2-7; D may be TRBD1 or TRBD2 (6 bases each). The CDR3 runs 18 residues. Germline V gene lookup returns CDR1 DFQATT and CDR2 SNEGSKA (reference sequence). V was shortened by 0 bases and J by 4 bases, with 25 bases between the two germline ends. The DNA for the CDR3 is TGCAGTGCTAGAGACGCGGGACACAACCTCCTTCCCCCTTACGAGCAGTACTTC. Translated: CSARDAGHNLLPPYEQYF.

This clonotype was seen at least ten times. The chain couples TRBV24-1 to TRBJ2-1; unclear D gene. Between the trimmed V and J ends, which lost 2 bases and 6 bases, there was a span of 4 bases. CDR1 and CDR2 from the germline V gene are KGHDR and SFDVKD. The CDR3 has 12 residues. The CDR3 DNA reads as TGTGCCACCAGTGATTCCGCCAATGAGCAGTTCTTC. This sequence encodes CATSDSANEQFF.

This clonotype was detected many times. The J gene is TRBJ2-5, the V gene TRBV7-2, with D perhaps matching TRBD1 (5 bases). Per the germline V gene, CDR1 is SGHTA and CDR2 is FQGNSA. The V and J ends lost 3 bases and 10 bases respectively, with 15 bases between them. The CDR3 spans 13 residues. This CDR3 is CASSFQGTIIQYF. The CDR3 coding sequence is TGTGCCAGCAGCTTCCAGGGAACTATCATCCAGTACTTC. Full variable domain (remainder filled in from reference TRBV7-2 and TRBJ2-5): GAGVSQSPSNKVTEKGKDVELRCDPISGHTALYWYRQSLGQGLEFLIYFQGNSAPDKSGLPSDRFSAERTGGSVSTLTIQRTQQEDSAVYLCASSFQGTIIQYFGPGTRLLVL.

This clonotype was picked up a small number of times. The chain joins TRBV7-9 to TRBJ1-5, with 7 bases aligning to TRBD1. The CDR3 sequence is 13 residues long. V lost 3 bases to trimming and J lost 16 bases; unmatched junction nucleotides: 12. Looked up from germline, CDR1 is SEHNR and CDR2 is FQNEAQ (reference sequence). CDR3 region: CASSLEGEDRQHF. The CDR3 region has the DNA TGTGCCAGCAGCTTGGAGGGAGAGGACAGGCAACATTTT.

This clonotype has at least ten counts. The rearrangement links TRBV7-3 to TRBJ2-5, with no clear D. In germline, CDR1 is SGHTA, CDR2 FQGTGA. The V gene lost 1 base and the J gene lost 5 bases, with 5 bases spanning the gap. The CDR3 is made up of 12 amino acids. The CDR3 sequence is CASSLNGETQYF. The CDR3, as DNA: TGTGCCAGCAGCTTAAACGGGGAGACCCAGTACTTC.

The count of this clonotype is one. V and J are TRBV20-1 and TRBJ2-2; D is unclear. Between the trimmed V and J ends, which lost 5 bases and 6 bases, there was a span of 13 bases. Germline CDR1 and CDR2: DFQATT and SNEGSKA (reference sequence). The CDR3 consists of 13 residues. CDR3 sequence: CSASRPSPGELFF. The CDR3 bases are TGCAGTGCTTCTCGTCCGTCACCCGGGGAGCTGTTTTTT.

The V and J genes are TRBV2 and TRBJ2-1, with TRBD2 identical over 9 bases. The trim removed 5 bases at V and 9 bases at J, leaving 8 bases unmatched. The CDR3 is made up of 14 amino acids. Germline V CDR1 and CDR2: SNHLY, FYNNEI. The CDR3 is CASSTRGGSREQFF. The CDR3 nucleotides read TGTGCCAGCAGTACGCGGGGGGGCAGTCGTGAGCAGTTCTTC.

In this sample, this clonotype turned up many times. The chain carries TRBV20-1 and TRBJ2-2; D possibly corresponds to TRBD2 (5 bases). Trimming removed 0 bases at V and 1 base at J, with 12 bases between. Germline CDR1 is DFQATT and CDR2 is SNEGSKA (reference sequence). The CDR3 sequence is 16 residues long. The DNA of the CDR3 is TGCAGTGCTAGAGATCGGACTGTGGTGAACACCGGGGAGCTGTTTTTT. It translates to CSARDRTVVNTGELFF.

The V gene is TRBV3-1, the J gene TRBJ1-3; TRBD1 aligns across 7 bases. From germline, CDR1 is LGHDT and CDR2 YNNKEL (reference sequence). V lost 4 bases to trimming and J lost 6 bases; unmatched junction nucleotides: 9. This CDR3 is 15 amino acids long. In DNA, the CDR3 is TGTGCCAGCAGCCCCGGGACAGCTTATTCAAACACCATATATTTT. Its protein product is CASSPGTAYSNTIYF. Combining the CDR3 with reference TRBV3-1 and TRBJ1-3 gives the whole variable domain DTAVSQTPKYLVTQMGNDKSIKCEQNLGHDTMYWYKQDSKKFLKIMFSYNNKELIINETVPNRFSPKSPDKAHLNLHINSLELGDSAVYFCASSPGTAYSNTIYFGEGSWLTVV.

V is TRBV10-2 and J is TRBJ1-1; 8 bases agree with TRBD1. The CDR3 totals 13 residues. Germline V gene sequence: CDR1 WSHSY, CDR2 SAAADI. Losses at the gene ends were 6 bases for V and 7 bases for J; bases not matched to a gene: 7. The CDR3: CASRSGQAGEAFF. DNA of the CDR3: TGCGCCAGCAGGTCGGGACAGGCGGGTGAAGCTTTCTTT.

This clonotype was recorded a few times. The rearrangement joins TRBV29-1 to TRBJ2-2, with D tentatively TRBD1 (5 bases). In germline, CDR1 is SQVTM, CDR2 ANQGSEA. The V end lost 5 bases, the J end lost 0 bases, and 10 bases lay between the germline ends. There are 14 residues in the CDR3. CDR3 sequence reads: CSVQVTANTGELFF. CDR3 DNA sequence: TGCAGCGTTCAAGTGACAGCGAACACCGGGGAGCTGTTTTTT.

This clonotype was recorded a few times. The chain links TRBV6-2 or TRBV6-3 to TRBJ1-1; D is undetermined. Per the germline V gene, CDR1 is MNHEY and CDR2 is SVGEGT. The V end lost 4 bases, the J end lost 4 bases, and 16 bases lay between the germline ends. The CDR3 loop spans 15 amino acids. The chain's CDR3 is CASSSIILLGTEAFF. The CDR3 DNA follows: TGTGCCAGCAGTTCCATCATCTTACTGGGCACTGAAGCTTTCTTT.

In DNA, the CDR3 is TGCGCCAGCAGTGAAGGGGGACACCAGCCCCAGCATTTT. Protein: CASSEGGHQPQHF. The J gene is TRBJ1-5, the V gene TRBV10-2, with D perhaps matching TRBD1 (6 bases). The CDR3 spans 13 residues. V dropped 3 bases and J dropped 7 bases, with 10 bases sitting between them. The V gene's germline CDR1 is WSHSY and CDR2 SAAADI.